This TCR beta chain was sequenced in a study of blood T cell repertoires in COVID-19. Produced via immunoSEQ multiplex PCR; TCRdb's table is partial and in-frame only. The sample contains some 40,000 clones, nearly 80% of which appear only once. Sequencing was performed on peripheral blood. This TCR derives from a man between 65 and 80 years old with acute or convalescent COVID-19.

The DNA for the CDR3 is TGTGCCAGCAGCCCGGGACAGGGAGGGAGAGCTTTCTTT. Translation: CASSPGQGGRAFF. The chain recombines TRBV6-5 with TRBJ1-1; 9 bases line up with TRBD1. The V segment lost 6 bases and the J segment 10 bases; nucleotides outside the gene matches: 9. Looked up from germline, CDR1 is MNHEY and CDR2 is SVGAGI. The CDR3 runs to 13 residues.